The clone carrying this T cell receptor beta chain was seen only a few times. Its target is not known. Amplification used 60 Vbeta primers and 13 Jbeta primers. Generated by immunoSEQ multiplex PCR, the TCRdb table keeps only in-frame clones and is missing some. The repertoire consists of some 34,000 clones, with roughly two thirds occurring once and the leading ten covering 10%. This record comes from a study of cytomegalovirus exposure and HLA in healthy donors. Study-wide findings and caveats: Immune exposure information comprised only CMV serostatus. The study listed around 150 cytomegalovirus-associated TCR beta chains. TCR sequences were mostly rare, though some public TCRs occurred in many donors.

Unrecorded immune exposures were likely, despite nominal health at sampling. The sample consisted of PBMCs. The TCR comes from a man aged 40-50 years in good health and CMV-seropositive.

For the CDR3, the DNA is TGTGCCAGTAGTACCCTAGGTTCGGGGACCCAGTACTTC. This encodes CASSTLGSGTQYF. This sequence joins TRBV19 and TRBJ2-5; D is ambiguous. CDR1 and CDR2 (germline): LNHDA, SQIVND (reference sequence). The CDR3 totals 13 residues. The V gene lost 4 bases and the J gene lost 7 bases, with 13 bases spanning the gap.